This T cell receptor beta chain was identified in a study of cytomegalovirus exposure and HLA in healthy donors. Whole-study findings and limits: Later work showed greater clonal expansion in HLA-associated TCR beta chains than in equally common others.

Primers for the PCR totalled 60 Vbeta and 13 Jbeta. Only in-frame clones appear in the TCRdb table, and some are missing; sequencing was by immunoSEQ multiplex PCR. Here the sample spans some 160,000 clones, 77% being singletons. This clone has a single count. Its specificity is unknown. Germline V gene sequence: CDR1 MNHNS, CDR2 SASEGT. Losses at the gene ends were 2 bases for V and 7 bases for J; bases not matched to a gene: 6. The CDR3 totals 15 residues. The material sequenced was PBMCs. The source of this sequence is a woman aged 25 to 45 in good health and CMV-seronegative. This chain links TRBV6-1 with TRBJ1-1; 11 bases agree with TRBD1. This CDR3 is CASSETGTGGDEAFF. The CDR3 DNA reads as TGTGCCAGCAGTGAAACCGGGACAGGGGGAGATGAAGCTTTCTTT.